The 13 T cell receptor beta chains below were found in one sample sequenced in a study of cytomegalovirus exposure and HLA in healthy donors. Libraries were prepared by immunoSEQ multiplex PCR; TCRdb keeps only in-frame clonotypes and omits some of them. The table lists 200,000 to 300,000 clones, about 88% of them singletons. Sample: PBMCs. The source is a man between 18 and 29 years old in good health and CMV-seropositive.

The V gene is TRBV5-6, the J gene TRBJ2-7, with TRBD1 matching over 10 bases. The trim removed 4 bases at V and 5 bases at J, leaving 6 bases unmatched. CDR3 size: 14 residues. Germline loops: CDR1 SGHDT, CDR2 YYEEEE. DNA for the CDR3: TGTGCCAGCAGCCGCCGACAGGGGGCGGACGAGCAGTACTTC. Protein: CASSRRQGADEQYF.

The chain has TRBV12-5 and TRBJ1-1, with 8 nucleotides matching TRBD1. This CDR3 spans 15 amino acids. Germline V gives CDR1 LGHNT, CDR2 FRNRAP. Trimming cost V 7 bases and J 4 bases; bases outside gene matches: 11. The chain's CDR3 is CASAPAGGRTTEAFF. The CDR3 coding sequence is TGTGCTAGTGCCCCCGCAGGGGGCAGGACCACTGAAGCTTTCTTT.

The chain is built from TRBV5-1 and TRBJ1-2; 7 positions match TRBD1. Germline V gene lookup returns CDR1 SGHRS and CDR2 YFSETQ. The trim removed 4 bases at V and 2 bases at J, leaving 5 bases unmatched. CDR3 size: 14 residues. CDR3 sequence: CASSEGAGNYGYTF. The CDR3 DNA reads as TGCGCCAGCAGCGAGGGGGCAGGGAACTATGGCTACACCTTC. Together with reference TRBV5-1 and TRBJ1-2, the CDR3 gives the full variable domain: KAGVTQTPRYLIKTRGQQVTLSCSPISGHRSVSWYQQTPGQGLQFLFEYFSETQRNKGNFPGRFSGRQFSNSRSEMNVSTLELGDSALYLCASSEGAGNYGYTFGSGTRLTVV.

The chain couples TRBV5-1 to TRBJ2-1, with 7 bases aligning to TRBD2. Trimming cost V 0 bases and J 8 bases; bases outside gene matches: 8. From germline, CDR1 is SGHRS and CDR2 YFSETQ. The CDR3 loop spans 15 amino acids. The CDR3 is CASSLDVTSMYEQFF. In nucleotides, the CDR3 is TGCGCCAGCAGCTTGGATGTGACTAGCATGTATGAGCAGTTCTTC.

The genes are TRBV4-1 and TRBJ1-1, with TRBD1 matching 10 bases. The CDR3 runs 14 residues. J gave up 4 bases and V 3 bases, and 2 bases lay outside the gene matches. Germline CDR1 MGHRA, CDR2 YSYEKL. The DNA of the CDR3 is TGCGCCAGCAGCCAGTGGACAGGGGGCACTGAAGCTTTCTTT. It specifies CASSQWTGGTEAFF.

V gene TRBV19 combines with J gene TRBJ1-1; D unclear. CDR1 and CDR2 from the germline V gene are LNHDA and SQIVND (reference sequence). The V end lost 5 bases, the J end lost 0 bases, and 10 bases lay between the germline ends. This CDR3 spans 14 amino acids. The CDR3 nucleotides read TGTGCCAGTAGTCCCGGGATCATGAACACTGAAGCTTTCTTT. Translated, it gives CASSPGIMNTEAFF.

This sequence joins TRBV9 and TRBJ2-1; the match to TRBD2 covers 9 bases. The CDR3 is made up of 13 amino acids. The V segment lost 4 bases and the J segment 12 bases; nucleotides outside the gene matches: 8. CDR1 SGDLS and CDR2 YYNGEE come from the germline V gene. CDR3 amino acids: CASSTDSGRGQFF. The CDR3 DNA reads TGTGCCAGCAGCACGGATAGCGGGAGAGGGCAGTTCTTC.

This clone has a handful of counts. J is TRBJ1-2 and V is TRBV6-5, with unresolved D. V dropped 2 bases and J dropped 6 bases, with 10 bases sitting between them. Germline V gene lookup returns CDR1 MNHEY and CDR2 SVGAGI. The CDR3 consists of 13 residues. The CDR3 loop reads CASSYGLVDGYTF. CDR3 bases: TGTGCCAGCAGTTACGGGCTAGTAGATGGCTACACCTTC.

This clone was detected only once. This chain connects TRBV14 to TRBJ2-7, with 8 bases aligning to TRBD2. This CDR3 spans 14 amino acids. Trimming at V came to 5 bases and at J to 0 bases, leaving 3 bases not matched to a gene. In germline, CDR1 is SGHDN, CDR2 FVKESK. CDR3 in DNA: TGTGCCAGCAGCATTAGCGGGAACTCCTACGAGCAGTACTTC. Amino acid sequence: CASSISGNSYEQYF.

This clone has a handful of counts. Here the CDR3 DNA reads TGTGCCAGCAGCTTGTCTGACTACGAGCAGTACTTC. It yields the protein CASSLSDYEQYF. The V and J genes are TRBV5-5 and TRBJ2-7; D is unclear. CDR1 and CDR2 from the germline V gene are SGHKS and YYEKEE (reference sequence). Trimming stripped 1 base from V and 3 bases from J, with 5 bases between. This CDR3 has 12 amino acids.

The chain uses TRBV15 and TRBJ2-2; D possibly corresponds to TRBD2 (5 bases). The germline V gene has CDR1 LNHNV and CDR2 YYDKDF (reference sequence). There are 14 residues in the CDR3. V lost 2 bases to trimming and J lost 6 bases, with 10 bases between them. CDR3: CATSRPTRSGELFF. In DNA form, the CDR3 reads TGTGCCACCAGCAGACCTACTAGATCCGGGGAGCTGTTTTTT.

The chain has TRBV28 and TRBJ2-1; TRBD2 aligns across 12 bases. This CDR3 spans 13 amino acids. V shed 6 bases and J 8 bases; nucleotides not matched to a gene: 2. CDR1 is MDHEN, CDR2 SYDVKM, per germline. CDR3 residues: CASRTSGSHEQFF. CDR3 nucleotides: TGTGCCAGCAGGACTAGCGGGAGCCATGAGCAGTTCTTC.

The chain uses TRBV6-5 and TRBJ1-1; D possibly corresponds to TRBD1 (5 bases). The CDR3 is 15 residues long. Germline assignment: CDR1 MNHEY and CDR2 SVGAGI. Trimming left V 5 bases short and J 0 bases short, with 13 bases between. The CDR3 sequence is CASSPPGRMNTEAFF. CDR3 DNA: TGTGCCAGCAGTCCCCCGGGACGGATGAACACTGAAGCTTTCTTT.